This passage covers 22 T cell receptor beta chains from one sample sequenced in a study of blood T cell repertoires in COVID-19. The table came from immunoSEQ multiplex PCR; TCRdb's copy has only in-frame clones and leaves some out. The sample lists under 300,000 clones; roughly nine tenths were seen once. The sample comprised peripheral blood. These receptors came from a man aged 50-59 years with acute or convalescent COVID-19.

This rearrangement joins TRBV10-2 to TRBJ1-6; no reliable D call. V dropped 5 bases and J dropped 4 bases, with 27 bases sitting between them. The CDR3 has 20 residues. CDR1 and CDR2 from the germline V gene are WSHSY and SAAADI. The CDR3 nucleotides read TGCGCCAGCAGTTTATTGACGGCTACCTCCTCAGCGCCTTATAATTCACCCCTCCACTTT. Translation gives CASSLLTATSSAPYNSPLHF.

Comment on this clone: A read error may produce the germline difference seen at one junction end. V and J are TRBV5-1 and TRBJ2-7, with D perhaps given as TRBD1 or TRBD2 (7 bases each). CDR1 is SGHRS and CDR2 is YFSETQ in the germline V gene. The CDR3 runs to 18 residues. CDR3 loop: CARSLGGAGTASSYEQYF. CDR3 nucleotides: TGCGCCCGCAGCTTGGGGGGGGCGGGGACAGCGAGTTCCTACGAGCAGTACTTC. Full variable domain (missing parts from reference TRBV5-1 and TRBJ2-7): KAGVTQTPRYLIKTRGQQVTLSCSPISGHRSVSWYQQTPGQGLQFLFEYFSETQRNKGNFPGRFSGRQFSNSRSEMNVSTLELGDSALYLCARSLGGAGTASSYEQYFGPGTRLTVT.

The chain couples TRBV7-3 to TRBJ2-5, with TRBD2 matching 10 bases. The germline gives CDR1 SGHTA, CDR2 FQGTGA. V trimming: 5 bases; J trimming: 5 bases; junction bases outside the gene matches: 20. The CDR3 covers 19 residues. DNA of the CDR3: TGTGCCAGCAGCCACCGTAAACGAAGCGGGGGGGCCACTTTGGAGACCCAGTACTTC. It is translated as CASSHRKRSGGATLETQYF.

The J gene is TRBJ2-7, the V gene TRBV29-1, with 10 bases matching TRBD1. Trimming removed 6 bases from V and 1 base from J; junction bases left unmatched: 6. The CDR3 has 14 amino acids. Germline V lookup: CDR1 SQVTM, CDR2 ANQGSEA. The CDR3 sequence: CSVTGTGVSYEQYF. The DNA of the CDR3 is TGCAGCGTAACCGGGACAGGGGTATCCTACGAGCAGTACTTC.

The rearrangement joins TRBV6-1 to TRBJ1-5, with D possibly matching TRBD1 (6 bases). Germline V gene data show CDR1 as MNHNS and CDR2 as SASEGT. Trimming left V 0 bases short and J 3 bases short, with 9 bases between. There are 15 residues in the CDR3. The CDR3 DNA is TGTGCCAGCAGTGAAGCGTGGGGGCCCAATCAGCCCCAGCATTTT. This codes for CASSEAWGPNQPQHF.

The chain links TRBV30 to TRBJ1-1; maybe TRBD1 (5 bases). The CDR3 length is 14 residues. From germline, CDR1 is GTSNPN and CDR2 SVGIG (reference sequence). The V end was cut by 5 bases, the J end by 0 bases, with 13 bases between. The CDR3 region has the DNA TGTGCCTGGGGGGGACTCCCCATGAACACTGAAGCTTTCTTT. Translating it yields CAWGGLPMNTEAFF.

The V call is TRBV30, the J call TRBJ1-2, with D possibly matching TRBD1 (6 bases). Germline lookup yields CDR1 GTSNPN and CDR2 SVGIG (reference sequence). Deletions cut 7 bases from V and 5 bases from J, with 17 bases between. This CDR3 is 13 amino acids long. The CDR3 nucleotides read TGTGCCTCTAATAGGGGGAGGGGGTATGGCTACACCTTC. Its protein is CASNRGRGYGYTF. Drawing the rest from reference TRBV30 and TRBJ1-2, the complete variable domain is SQTIHQWPATLVQPVGSPLSLECTVEGTSNPNLYWYRQAAGRGLQLLFYSVGIGQISSEVPQNLSASRPQDRQFILSSKKLLLSDSGFYLCASNRGRGYGYTFGSGTRLTVV.

In DNA, the CDR3 is TGTGCCAGCAGCCAGAACGCGGGGGCTCGGGGAGATACGCAGTATTTT. This gives the protein CASSQNAGARGDTQYF. The genes are TRBV4-2 and TRBJ2-3, with D possibly being TRBD2 (7 bases). Per the germline V gene, CDR1 is LGHNA and CDR2 is YNFKEQ. V dropped 3 bases and J dropped 5 bases, with 18 bases sitting between them. The CDR3 sequence is 16 residues long.

CDR3 coding DNA: TGTGCCACCAGCATTACCTTCTCCGGGACAGCCTTAGGTAATGAAGCTTTCTTT. Encoded protein: CATSITFSGTALGNEAFF. The chain carries TRBV15 and TRBJ1-1; TRBD1 matches at 7 bases. J lost 7 bases, V lost 4 bases, and 21 bases had no gene match. The CDR3 spans 18 residues. Per germline, CDR1 LNHNV and CDR2 YYDKDF (reference sequence).

The CDR3 nucleotides are TGTGCCAGCAGCTCCCCCCGGGGACAGACCTACGAGCAGTACTTC. This translates into CASSSPRGQTYEQYF. The gene calls are TRBV11-2 and TRBJ2-7, with 7 bases lining up with TRBD1. The CDR3 spans 15 residues. Germline CDR1 SGHAT, CDR2 FQNNGV. Trimming took 4 bases from V and 2 from J; bases not matched to a gene: 8. Full variable domain (missing parts from reference TRBV11-2 and TRBJ2-7): EAGVAQSPRYKIIEKRQSVAFWCNPISGHATLYWYQQILGQGPKLLIQFQNNGVVDDSQLPKDRFSAERLKGVDSTLKIQPAKLEDSAVYLCASSSPRGQTYEQYFGPGTRLTVT.

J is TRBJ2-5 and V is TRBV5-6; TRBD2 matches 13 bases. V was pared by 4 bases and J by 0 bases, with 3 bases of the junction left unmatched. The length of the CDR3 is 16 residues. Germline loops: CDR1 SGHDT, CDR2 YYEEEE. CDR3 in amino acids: CASSPGTSGDQETQYF. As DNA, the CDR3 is TGTGCCAGCAGCCCGGGGACTAGCGGGGACCAAGAGACCCAGTACTTC.

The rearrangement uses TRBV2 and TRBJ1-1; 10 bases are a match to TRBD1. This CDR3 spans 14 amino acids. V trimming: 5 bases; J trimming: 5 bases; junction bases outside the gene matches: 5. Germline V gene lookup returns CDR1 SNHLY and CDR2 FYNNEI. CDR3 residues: CASSPRTGGTEAFF. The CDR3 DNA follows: TGTGCCAGCAGTCCCCGGACAGGGGGGACTGAAGCTTTCTTT.

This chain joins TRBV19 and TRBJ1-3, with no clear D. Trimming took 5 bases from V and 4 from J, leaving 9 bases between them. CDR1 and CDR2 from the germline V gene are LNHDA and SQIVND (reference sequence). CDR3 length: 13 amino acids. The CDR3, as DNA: TGTGCCAGTAGTGTTCTCAGGGGAAACACCATATATTTT. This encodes CASSVLRGNTIYF.

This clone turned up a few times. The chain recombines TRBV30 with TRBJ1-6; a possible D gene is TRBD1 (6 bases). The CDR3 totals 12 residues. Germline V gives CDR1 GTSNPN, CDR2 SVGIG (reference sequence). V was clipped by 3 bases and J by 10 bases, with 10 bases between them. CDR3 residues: CAWSGTKSPLHF. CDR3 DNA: TGTGCCTGGAGCGGGACAAAATCACCCCTCCACTTT.

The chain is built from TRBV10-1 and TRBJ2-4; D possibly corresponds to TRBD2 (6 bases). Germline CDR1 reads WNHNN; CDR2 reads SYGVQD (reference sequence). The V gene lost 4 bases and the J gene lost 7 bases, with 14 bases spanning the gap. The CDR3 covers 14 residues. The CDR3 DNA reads TGCGCCAGCAGTGGCCTCGTCGGGGGTAACATTCAGTACTTC. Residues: CASSGLVGGNIQYF.

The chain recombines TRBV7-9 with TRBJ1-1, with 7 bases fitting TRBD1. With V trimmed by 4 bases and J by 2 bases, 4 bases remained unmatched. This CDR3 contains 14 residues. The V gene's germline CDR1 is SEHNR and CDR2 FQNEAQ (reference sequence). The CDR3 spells CASSSSGGNTEAFF. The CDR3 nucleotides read TGTGCCAGCAGCTCGTCAGGGGGTAACACTGAAGCTTTCTTT.

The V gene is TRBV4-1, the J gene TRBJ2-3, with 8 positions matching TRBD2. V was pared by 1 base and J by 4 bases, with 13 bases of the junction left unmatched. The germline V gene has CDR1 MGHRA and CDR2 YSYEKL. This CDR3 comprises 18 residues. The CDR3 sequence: CASSQAPKLAAGADTQYF. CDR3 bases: TGCGCCAGCAGCCAAGCGCCCAAACTAGCGGCGGGCGCAGATACGCAGTATTTT.

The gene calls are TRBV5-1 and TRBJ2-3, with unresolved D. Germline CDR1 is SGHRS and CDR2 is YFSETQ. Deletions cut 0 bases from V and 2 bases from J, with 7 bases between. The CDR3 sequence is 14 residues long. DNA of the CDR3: TGCGCCAGCAGCTTGGGGGCTCCCACAGATACGCAGTATTTT. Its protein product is CASSLGAPTDTQYF.

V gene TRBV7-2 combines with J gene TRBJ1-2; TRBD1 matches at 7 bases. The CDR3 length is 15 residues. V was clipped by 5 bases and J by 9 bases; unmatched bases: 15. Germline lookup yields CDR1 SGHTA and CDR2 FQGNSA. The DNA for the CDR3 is TGTGCCAGCAGCCCAGATCGGGGGACAGCCTCGCGCTACACCTTC. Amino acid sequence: CASSPDRGTASRYTF.

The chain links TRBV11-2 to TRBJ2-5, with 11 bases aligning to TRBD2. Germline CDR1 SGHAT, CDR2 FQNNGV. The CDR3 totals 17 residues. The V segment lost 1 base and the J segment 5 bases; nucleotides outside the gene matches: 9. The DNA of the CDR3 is TGTGCCAGCAGCTTAGCTAGCGGGGGGACATCCGGTGAGACCCAGTACTTC. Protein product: CASSLASGGTSGETQYF.

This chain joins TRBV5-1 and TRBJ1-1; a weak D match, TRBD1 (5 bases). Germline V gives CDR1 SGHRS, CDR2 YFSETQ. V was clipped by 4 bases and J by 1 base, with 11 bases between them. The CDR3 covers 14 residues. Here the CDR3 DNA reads TGCGCCAGCAGCCAGGGCAGTACGAACACTGAAGCTTTCTTT. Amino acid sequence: CASSQGSTNTEAFF.

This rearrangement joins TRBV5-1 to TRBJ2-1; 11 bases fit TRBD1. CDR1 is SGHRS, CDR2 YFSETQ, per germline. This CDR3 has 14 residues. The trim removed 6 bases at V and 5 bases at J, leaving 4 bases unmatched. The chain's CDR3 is CASTRTGGNNEQFF. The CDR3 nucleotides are TGCGCCAGCACCCGGACAGGGGGCAACAATGAGCAGTTCTTC.